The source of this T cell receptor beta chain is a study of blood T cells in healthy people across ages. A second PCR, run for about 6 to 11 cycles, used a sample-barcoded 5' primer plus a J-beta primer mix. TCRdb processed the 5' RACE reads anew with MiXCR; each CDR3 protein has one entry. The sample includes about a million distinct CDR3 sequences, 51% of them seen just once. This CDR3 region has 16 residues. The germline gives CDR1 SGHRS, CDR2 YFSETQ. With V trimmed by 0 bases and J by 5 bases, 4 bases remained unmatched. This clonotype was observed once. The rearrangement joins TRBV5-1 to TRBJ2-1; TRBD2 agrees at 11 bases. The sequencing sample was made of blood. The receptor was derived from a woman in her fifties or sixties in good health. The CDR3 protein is CASSLGLAGKNNEQFF. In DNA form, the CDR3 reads TGCGCCAGCAGCTTGGGACTAGCGGGAAAGAACAATGAGCAGTTCTTC.